The TCR beta chain described here comes from a study of beta chain features in type 1 diabetes. CDR1 is LGHNA, CDR2 YSLEER, per germline. Trimming cost V 0 bases and J 8 bases, with 14 bases left between them. CDR3 length: 15 residues. This clone was found many times. Its antigen remains unidentified. A single heparinised blood sample, averaging approximately 0.12 L, was obtained per donor. Each sorted population was over 95% pure. Expressed TCRB transcripts got sequenced, as all isolated RNA was reverse transcribed. Clones were sequenced by immunoSEQ multiplex PCR, and TCRdb holds only the in-frame ones, with some missing. The sample has about 160,000 clones; around 8% are singletons. Study-wide results and limits: Sampled from patients, naive, central memory and Treg TCRB repertoires appeared more similar than those sampled from healthy donors.

The sequence derives from a man younger than 35 in good health. The chain uses TRBV4-3 and TRBJ2-1; a weak D match, TRBD2 (6 bases). Material: central memory CD4+ T cells from blood. This CDR3 reads CASSQDAQGGDEQFF. CDR3 in DNA: TGCGCCAGCAGCCAAGATGCCCAGGGAGGCGATGAGCAGTTCTTC.